The 19 T cell receptor beta chains presented below share a single source sample, sequenced in a study of shared clonotypes between healthy human individuals. Data came from immunoSEQ multiplex PCR; TCRdb stores just in-frame clones and leaves some out. The sample lists 1.4 million to 1.5 million clones; about 96% were seen once. Sequenced material: naive CD4+ T cells sorted from blood. The subset is: CD45RA+ positively selected. The receptors derive from a man aged 25-40 years in good health.

The rearrangement joins TRBV18 to TRBJ1-5; 11 bases align to TRBD1. CDR1 is KGHSH, CDR2 LQKENI, per germline. J gave up 2 bases and V 1 base, and 7 bases lay outside the gene matches. CDR3 length: 18 residues. The CDR3 loop reads CASSPLGTGGRGNQPQHF. CDR3 sequence (DNA): TGTGCCAGCTCACCACTAGGGACAGGGGGAAGAGGCAATCAGCCCCAGCATTTT. Full variable domain (remainder filled in from reference TRBV18 and TRBJ1-5): NAGVMQNPRHLVRRRGQEARLRCSPMKGHSHVYWYRQLPEEGLKFMVYLQKENIIDESGMPKERFSAEFPKEGPSILRIQQVVRGDSAAYFCASSPLGTGGRGNQPQHFGDGTRLSIL.

The V gene is TRBV27, the J gene TRBJ2-1; possibly TRBD1 for D (5 bases). This CDR3 comprises 14 residues. Germline loops: CDR1 MNHEY, CDR2 SMNVEV (reference sequence). V was shortened by 7 bases and J by 7 bases, with 17 bases between the two germline ends. The CDR3 loop is CASTTDLGVNEQFF. CDR3 sequence (DNA): TGTGCCAGCACCACCGACCTAGGGGTAAATGAGCAGTTCTTC.

This clone has more than one count but fewer than ten. The chain is built from TRBV2 and TRBJ1-2; no clear D gene. The V gene's germline CDR1 is SNHLY and CDR2 FYNNEI. The CDR3 runs to 11 residues. The ends were cut back, 11 bases at V and 4 bases at J, with 11 bases in the middle. This chain's CDR3 is CAGRTIYGYTF. In DNA, the CDR3 is TGTGCCGGACGCACGATCTATGGCTACACCTTC.

The chain couples TRBV29-1 to TRBJ2-5; 8 positions agree with TRBD2. This CDR3 region has 13 residues. With 6 bases clipped from V and 5 bases from J, the junction kept 8 bases outside the gene matches. Germline CDR1 reads SQVTM; CDR2 reads ANQGSEA. CDR3 amino acids: CSVDGGVRETQYF. DNA for the CDR3: TGCAGCGTGGACGGGGGGGTTCGGGAGACCCAGTACTTC.

Remarks on this clone: Other DNA sequences of this sample code for an identical CDR3. The V gene is TRBV11-2, the J gene TRBJ1-2; D is perhaps TRBD1 (5 bases). This CDR3 is built from 17 residues. V lost 5 bases and J 2 bases, leaving 21 bases between the germline ends. CDR1 is SGHAT, CDR2 FQNNGV, per germline. The DNA for the CDR3 is TGTGCCAGCAGCCCTAGGCGTTCGGTACAGGCCAACTATGGCTACACCTTC. It encodes CASSPRRSVQANYGYTF.

The V and J genes are TRBV15 and TRBJ2-1; tentatively, D is TRBD1 (6 bases). This CDR3 has 16 amino acids. The germline V gene encodes CDR1 LNHNV and CDR2 YYDKDF (reference sequence). The V gene lost 0 bases and the J gene lost 4 bases, with 13 bases spanning the gap. The CDR3 nucleotides are TGTGCCACCAGCAGAGATCCTCCGGGACATTACAATGAGCAGTTCTTC. Translated, it gives CATSRDPPGHYNEQFF.

This chain connects TRBV7-6 to TRBJ2-2; 9 nucleotides agree with TRBD2. Germline trimming cut 3 bases from V and 6 bases from J; bases unmatched to any gene: 8. CDR1 SGHVS and CDR2 FNYEAQ come from the germline V gene. This CDR3 comprises 16 residues. The DNA for the CDR3 is TGTGCCAGCAGCTTTCGAATAGCGGGAGTGGCCGGGGAGCTGTTTTTT. Amino acid sequence: CASSFRIAGVAGELFF.

The V call is TRBV4-3, the J call TRBJ2-5; D unresolved. Per the germline V gene, CDR1 is LGHNA and CDR2 is YSLEER. The CDR3 spans 13 residues. Trimming took off 4 bases at V and 5 bases at J, with 11 bases between the two ends. The CDR3, as DNA: TGCGCCAGCAGCCCCCGCGGCGGTGAGACCCAGTACTTC. Translation: CASSPRGGETQYF.

This clone appeared a single time. The chain links TRBV5-1 to TRBJ2-5; 9 positions agree with TRBD2. The CDR3 has 16 residues. V lost 4 bases and J lost 2; bases outside the gene matches: 9. Per germline, CDR1 SGHRS and CDR2 YFSETQ. CDR3 nucleotides: TGCGCCAGCAGCCCAGGACTAGCGACAGGTCAAGAGACCCAGTACTTC. Its translation: CASSPGLATGQETQYF.

The rearrangement joins TRBV7-9 to TRBJ2-5, with TRBD2 matching 10 bases. This CDR3 region has 13 residues. The junction had 2 bases not matched to a gene; V was cut back by 5 bases and J by 5 bases. The germline CDR1 and CDR2 sequences are SEHNR and FQNEAQ (reference sequence). CDR3 sequence reads: CASSPAGGETQYF. The CDR3 DNA sequence: TGTGCCAGCAGCCCAGCGGGGGGGGAGACCCAGTACTTC.

The V and J genes are TRBV7-2 and TRBJ2-7, with 8 bases fitting TRBD2. Germline loops: CDR1 SGHTA, CDR2 FQGNSA. This CDR3 is 14 amino acids long. J gave up 7 bases and V 1 base, and 6 bases lay outside the gene matches. CDR3 in amino acids: CASSLERLAPEQYF. For the CDR3, the DNA is TGTGCCAGCAGCTTAGAGAGACTAGCGCCTGAGCAGTACTTC. Together with reference TRBV7-2 and TRBJ2-7, the CDR3 gives the full variable domain: GAGVSQSPSNKVTEKGKDVELRCDPISGHTALYWYRQSLGQGLEFLIYFQGNSAPDKSGLPSDRFSAERTGGSVSTLTIQRTQQEDSAVYLCASSLERLAPEQYFGPGTRLTVT.

The chain employs TRBV5-4 and TRBJ2-1; TRBD1 might be the D (6 bases). Per the germline V gene, CDR1 is SGHNT and CDR2 is YYREEE (reference sequence). V lost 0 bases and J 4 bases, leaving 11 bases between the germline ends. The CDR3 extends over 15 amino acids. The CDR3 DNA is TGTGCCAGCAGCTTGGGAGCAGGGGAGTACAATGAGCAGTTCTTC. It yields the protein CASSLGAGEYNEQFF.

About this clone: Other nucleotide sequences in the sample specify the same CDR3. The J gene is TRBJ2-7, the V gene TRBV11-2; no reliable D call. Deletions cut 5 bases from V and 2 bases from J, with 4 bases between. The V gene's germline CDR1 is SGHAT and CDR2 FQNNGV. The CDR3 contains 11 residues. Here the CDR3 DNA reads TGTGCCAGCAGCCTTACCTACGAGCAGTACTTC. As protein: CASSLTYEQYF.

On this clone itself: This specimen includes other DNA sequences encoding the same CDR3. This chain links TRBV7-3 with TRBJ2-1; 9 positions agree with TRBD2. The CDR3 is 15 amino acids. Trimming at V came to 3 bases and at J to 0 bases, leaving 0 bases not matched to a gene. The germline V gene has CDR1 SGHTA and CDR2 FQGTGA. The CDR3 loop reads CASSFSGSSYNEQFF. The CDR3 DNA reads TGTGCCAGCAGCTTTAGCGGGAGCTCCTACAATGAGCAGTTCTTC.

V gene TRBV5-1 combines with J gene TRBJ2-3, with 8 positions matching TRBD1. V was pared by 4 bases and J by 6 bases, with 4 bases of the junction left unmatched. The germline CDR1 and CDR2 sequences are SGHRS and YFSETQ. The CDR3 totals 13 residues. CDR3 coding DNA: TGCGCCAGCAGCCGAACAGGGGGTGATACGCAGTATTTT. Amino acids: CASSRTGGDTQYF.

CDR3 nucleotide sequence: TGTGCCAGCAGGCAAGGAGGGGGCCGCACCGGGGAGCTGTTTTTT. As protein: CASRQGGGRTGELFF. The chain couples TRBV13 to TRBJ2-2; D is perhaps TRBD1 (7 bases). The CDR3 contains 15 residues. Trimming left V 6 bases short and J 4 bases short, with 15 bases between. The germline gives CDR1 PRHDT, CDR2 FYEKMQ (reference sequence).

The chain recombines TRBV6-1 with TRBJ2-2; 7 positions agree with TRBD2. The ends lost 2 bases at V and 4 bases at J; junction bases unmatched: 13. There are 18 residues in the CDR3. Germline assignment: CDR1 MNHNS and CDR2 SASEGT. CDR3 coding DNA: TGTGCCAGCAGTGAACACTCCAACGGACTAGGAGGCACCGGGGAGCTGTTTTTT. This sequence encodes CASSEHSNGLGGTGELFF.

The rearrangement links TRBV18 to TRBJ2-3, with 13 nucleotides matching TRBD2. The CDR3 has 18 residues. Germline CDR1 KGHSH, CDR2 LQKENI. The V gene end was trimmed by 0 bases and the J gene end by 10 bases; junction bases not matched to a gene: 13. The CDR3 region has the DNA TGTGCCAGCTCACCACCAGGGACTAGCGGGACCATAAGAAGTGCGCAGTATTTT. Translated, it gives CASSPPGTSGTIRSAQYF.

About this clone itself: Other DNA sequences of this sample code for an identical CDR3. The chain combines TRBV10-2 with TRBJ2-3; the D is unclear. The V and J ends lost 1 base and 0 bases respectively, with 8 bases between them. Germline V gives CDR1 WSHSY, CDR2 SAAADI. This CDR3 has 15 amino acids. The CDR3 reads CASSELGRSTDTQYF. CDR3 coding DNA: TGCGCCAGCAGTGAGTTGGGCCGTAGCACAGATACGCAGTATTTT.